These 28 T cell receptor beta chains were sequenced from one sample in a study of T cell repertoires in cytomegalovirus infection. The antigens of these receptors remain unknown. TCRdb reprocessed the reads with MiXCR, giving one entry per CDR3 protein. Of some 130,000 distinct CDR3 sequences listed, roughly 32% are singletons. The input for sequencing was CD8+ T cells from cultured PBMCs, taken from culture after CMV antigen stimulation. The receptors were gathered from a human donor in good health (CMV status not recorded). Some clones in this sample may be carry-over from other donors' samples.

The chain couples TRBV7-2 to TRBJ2-7; possibly TRBD1 or TRBD2 for D (5 bases each). Germline-derived CDR1 and CDR2 are SGHTA and FQGNSA. The CDR3 loop spans 16 amino acids. V was cut by 1 base and J by 5 bases, with 18 bases left in between. This CDR3 reads CASSLVALRDPHEQYF. The CDR3 DNA reads as TGTGCCAGCAGCTTAGTGGCTTTGAGGGACCCGCACGAGCAGTACTTC.

The V call is TRBV20-1, the J call TRBJ2-3; possible D gene TRBD1, 5 bases. The CDR3 totals 17 residues. The germline CDR1 and CDR2 sequences are DFQATT and SNEGSKA (reference sequence). The V end lost 4 bases, the J end lost 2 bases, and 22 bases lay between the germline ends. CDR3 in DNA: TGCAGTGCTACCTCCGACAGCGCCCTCCACTTCACAGATACGCAGTATTTT. It translates to CSATSDSALHFTDTQYF.

The chain recombines TRBV4-2 with TRBJ2-1, with D possibly matching TRBD1 (6 bases). The V end lost 5 bases, the J end lost 9 bases, and 20 bases lay between the germline ends. CDR3 size: 15 residues. CDR1 is LGHNA and CDR2 is YNFKEQ in the germline V gene. The CDR3 DNA reads TGTGCCAGCAGCTTCCGGACAGATCTACAAGTTGAGCAGTTCTTC. This gives the protein CASSFRTDLQVEQFF.

Ten or more counts support this clonotype. The chain joins TRBV28 to TRBJ1-1, with D unresolved. This CDR3 comprises 13 residues. V was cut by 3 bases and J by 3 bases, with 8 bases left in between. CDR1 MDHEN and CDR2 SYDVKM come from the germline V gene. The CDR3 DNA reads as TGTGCCAGCAGTTTCGGGTGGGACACTGAAGCTTTCTTT. Translating it yields CASSFGWDTEAFF.

This clonotype was recorded at least ten times. The CDR3 bases are TGTGCCAGCAGTGAAGATCTGAACGGCCCTAGCACAGATACGCAGTATTTT. Translation gives CASSEDLNGPSTDTQYF. The V and J genes are TRBV2 and TRBJ2-3; D is uncertain. The V gene lost 1 base and the J gene lost 0 bases, with 14 bases spanning the gap. Germline values: CDR1 SNHLY, CDR2 FYNNEI. The CDR3 runs 17 residues.

The V call is TRBV27, the J call TRBJ2-1, with TRBD2 identical over 10 bases. Germline-derived CDR1 and CDR2 are MNHEY and SMNVEV (reference sequence). The CDR3 spans 17 residues. V was clipped by 5 bases and J by 8 bases; unmatched bases: 15. The CDR3 nucleotides are TGTGCCAGCAGTAACGGACTAGCGGAACAACCGGGCGATGAGCAGTTCTTC. This translates into CASSNGLAEQPGDEQFF.

This sequence joins TRBV6-5 and TRBJ2-7, with 10 bases aligning to TRBD1. The V and J ends lost 5 bases and 3 bases, in that order; junction bases with no gene match: 7. Germline lookup yields CDR1 MNHEY and CDR2 SVGAGI. The CDR3 length is 15 residues. The CDR3 spells CASSEGGTGVYEQYF. CDR3 DNA: TGTGCCAGCAGTGAAGGGGGGACAGGGGTCTACGAGCAGTACTTC.

J is TRBJ1-1 and V is TRBV4-1; D gene ambiguous. Germline loops: CDR1 MGHRA, CDR2 YSYEKL. V was cut by 3 bases and J by 5 bases, with 10 bases left in between. This CDR3 has 13 residues. The CDR3 nucleotides read TGCGCCAGCAGCCATTGGGAGGGTACTGAAGCTTTCTTT. Amino acid sequence: CASSHWEGTEAFF.

This clonotype has only a few counts. This sequence joins TRBV13 and TRBJ2-3; the D is unclear. This CDR3 region has 14 residues. V dropped 5 bases and J dropped 5 bases, with 14 bases sitting between them. Germline V gene sequence: CDR1 PRHDT, CDR2 FYEKMQ (reference sequence). CDR3 sequence reads: CASSPPGRLDTQYF. The CDR3 DNA follows: TGTGCCAGCAGCCCCCCCGGACGGCTAGATACGCAGTATTTT.

The V and J genes are TRBV6-6 and TRBJ2-5, with 9 bases fitting TRBD2. Germline V gene lookup returns CDR1 MNHNY and CDR2 SVGAGI (reference sequence). V dropped 4 bases and J dropped 7; count of bases not matched to a gene: 19. The CDR3 is 18 amino acids. CDR3 region: CASSSASSSGAEEGTQYF. Here the CDR3 DNA reads TGTGCCAGCAGTTCGGCCTCTTCTAGCGGGGCCGAAGAGGGGACCCAGTACTTC.

This clonotype has a handful of counts. This chain joins TRBV19 and TRBJ1-2, with a tentative D call TRBD1 (6 bases). The CDR3 has 14 residues. The germline V gene encodes CDR1 LNHDA and CDR2 SQIVND (reference sequence). V was trimmed by 8 bases and J by 7 bases, leaving 20 bases between them. The CDR3, as DNA: TGTGCCAGTGCAGGGGCTGCATTATCAGGTGGCTACACCTTC. It codes for CASAGAALSGGYTF.

V usage is TRBV7-2 and J usage is TRBJ1-1; unclear D gene. V dropped 2 bases and J dropped 3 bases, with 13 bases sitting between them. Looked up from germline, CDR1 is SGHTA and CDR2 is FQGNSA. This CDR3 is built from 15 residues. Here the CDR3 DNA reads TGTGCCAGCAGCTTAAGACTTACCCCCTACACTGAAGCTTTCTTT. Translation gives CASSLRLTPYTEAFF.

This clonotype was found a few times. The chain uses TRBV27 and TRBJ2-1; D uncertain. This CDR3 is 13 amino acids long. Germline CDR1 is MNHEY and CDR2 is SMNVEV (reference sequence). Deletions cut 0 bases from V and 6 bases from J, with 6 bases between. CDR3 DNA: TGTGCCAGCAGTTTATCCTTCCTCAATGAGCAGTTCTTC. This encodes CASSLSFLNEQFF.

The rearrangement joins TRBV12-3 or TRBV12-4 to TRBJ2-1; D not resolved. With 6 bases removed from V and 4 bases from J, the gap between germline ends came to 19 bases. CDR3 length: 16 amino acids. The CDR3 nucleotides are TGTGCCAGCAGCGCCCATCTGCCTTCTGGGTACAATGAGCAGTTCTTC. It yields the protein CASSAHLPSGYNEQFF.

This clonotype was seen repeatedly, ten times or more. The V and J genes are TRBV6-6 and TRBJ2-5, with 10 nucleotides matching TRBD1. Germline V gene sequence: CDR1 MNHNY, CDR2 SVGAGI (reference sequence). The CDR3 contains 15 residues. The V segment lost 6 bases and the J segment 7 bases; nucleotides outside the gene matches: 11. Here the CDR3 DNA reads TGTGCCAGCAGGGACAGGGGGGCAAAGGAAGGGACCCAGTACTTC. Its protein product is CASRDRGAKEGTQYF.

This clonotype was picked up a small number of times. The chain recombines TRBV7-9 with TRBJ1-2; tentatively, D is TRBD1 (6 bases). The CDR3 contains 18 residues. Trimming took 1 base from V and 3 from J, leaving 21 bases between them. Germline CDR1 and CDR2: SEHNR and FQNEAQ (reference sequence). The chain's CDR3 is CASSLGKVGQGMDYGYTF. In DNA form, the CDR3 reads TGTGCCAGCAGCTTAGGGAAAGTTGGGCAGGGGATGGACTATGGCTACACCTTC.

This clonotype was counted at least ten times. This rearrangement joins TRBV7-6 to TRBJ2-3; unclear D gene. The V end lost 4 bases, the J end lost 5 bases, and 10 bases lay between the germline ends. The germline V gene has CDR1 SGHVS and CDR2 FNYEAQ. CDR3 length equals 13 residues. In DNA form, the CDR3 reads TGTGCCAGCAGCTCCGGCGGTGTAGATACGCAGTATTTT. Its protein product is CASSSGGVDTQYF.

V is TRBV9 and J is TRBJ1-1; D gene uncertain. This CDR3 comprises 12 residues. The germline V gene encodes CDR1 SGDLS and CDR2 YYNGEE. V shed 3 bases and J shed 6 bases, with 9 bases lying between them. The CDR3 protein is CASSGPRPEAFF. CDR3 DNA sequence: TGTGCCAGCAGCGGGCCGAGGCCTGAAGCTTTCTTT. The complete variable domain, with remaining parts taken from reference TRBV9 and TRBJ1-1, reads DSGVTQTPKHLITATGQRVTLRCSPRSGDLSVYWYQQSLDQGLQFLIQYYNGEERAKGNILERFSAQQFPDLHSELNLSSLELGDSALYFCASSGPRPEAFFGQGTRLTVV.

The V gene is TRBV10-3, the J gene TRBJ2-2, with a weak D call TRBD1 (7 bases). Between the trimmed V and J ends, which lost 7 bases and 1 base, there was a span of 10 bases. The CDR3 covers 14 residues. Germline V gene sequence: CDR1 ENHRY, CDR2 SYGVKD. The CDR3 DNA reads as TGTGCCATCACGCGGGACAGGAACACCGGGGAGCTGTTTTTT. This gives the protein CAITRDRNTGELFF.

Remarks on this clonotype: One junction end does not reproduce the germline sequence, and a read error may be involved. V is TRBV7-4 and J is TRBJ1-5, with D unclear. The CDR3 totals 17 residues. Germline loops: CDR1 SGHVT, CDR2 SQSDAQ. The CDR3 DNA follows: TGTGCCAGAAGCTTCCTAAAGGAGGCAGGCGGAAGTCAGCCCCAGCATTTT. Encoded protein: CARSFLKEAGGSQPQHF.

There are a few counts of this clonotype. The chain joins TRBV14 to TRBJ1-1; TRBD1 is a possible D gene (6 bases). Germline V gene sequence: CDR1 SGHDN, CDR2 FVKESK. The CDR3 consists of 16 residues. V was pared by 3 bases and J by 6 bases, with 20 bases between. The CDR3 DNA reads as TGTGCCAGCAGCCAGGTCAGGGGTCATCCCCCTGCTGAAGCTTTCTTT. It translates to CASSQVRGHPPAEAFF. The full variable domain, in which reference TRBV14 and TRBJ1-1 provide the parts outside the CDR3, is EAGVTQFPSHSVIEKGQTVTLRCDPISGHDNLYWYRRVMGKEIKFLLHFVKESKQDESGMPNNRFLAERTGGTYSTLKVQPAELEDSGVYFCASSQVRGHPPAEAFFGQGTRLTVV.

The chain combines TRBV6-1 with TRBJ2-6, with 7 positions matching TRBD1. Losses at the gene ends were 5 bases for V and 8 bases for J; bases not matched to a gene: 12. CDR3 length: 16 residues. Germline assignment: CDR1 MNHNS and CDR2 SASEGT. In nucleotides, the CDR3 is TGTGCCAGCAGTTCTTGGACAGGAACTTTGACCAACGTCCTGACTTTC. Its translation is CASSSWTGTLTNVLTF.

A few counts support this clonotype. This chain connects TRBV5-1 to TRBJ1-6; D not certain. Germline V gene data show CDR1 as SGHRS and CDR2 as YFSETQ. Trimming removed 0 bases from V and 3 bases from J, with 10 bases in between. This CDR3 is 16 amino acids long. The CDR3 sequence is CASSLAGQVYNSPLHF. The CDR3 DNA follows: TGCGCCAGCAGCTTGGCAGGTCAAGTCTATAATTCACCCCTCCACTTT. The whole variable domain, filled in from reference TRBV5-1 and TRBJ1-6, reads KAGVTQTPRYLIKTRGQQVTLSCSPISGHRSVSWYQQTPGQGLQFLFEYFSETQRNKGNFPGRFSGRQFSNSRSEMNVSTLELGDSALYLCASSLAGQVYNSPLHFGNGTRLTVT.

The chain links TRBV5-4 to TRBJ1-2, with no clear D. The CDR3 runs to 11 residues. Germline CDR1 SGHNT, CDR2 YYREEE (reference sequence). V lost 4 bases and J lost 10, with 11 bases in between. Here the CDR3 DNA reads TGTGCCAGCAGCCAAGTCGGTTACTACACCTTC. Amino acid sequence: CASSQVGYYTF.

This clonotype has just a few counts. The V gene is TRBV2, the J gene TRBJ2-1; 7 positions agree with TRBD2. Germline CDR1 reads SNHLY; CDR2 reads FYNNEI. Trimming took 8 bases from V and 0 from J; bases not matched to a gene: 7. The CDR3 has 15 residues. CDR3 in amino acids: CASGGETNSYNEQFF. CDR3 bases: TGTGCCAGCGGGGGGGAGACCAACTCCTACAATGAGCAGTTCTTC. Looking up the rest from reference TRBV2 and TRBJ2-1 gives the full variable domain: EPEVTQTPSHQVTQMGQEVILRCVPISNHLYFYWYRQILGQKVEFLVSFYNNEISEKSEIFDDQFSVERPDGSNFTLKIRSTKLEDSAMYFCASGGETNSYNEQFFGPGTRLTVL.

The V call is TRBV20-1, the J call TRBJ2-7, with 8 bases identical to TRBD2. V shed 0 bases, J shed 4 bases, and the junction held 5 bases outside the gene matches. The CDR3 is 14 amino acids. Germline V gene data show CDR1 as DFQATT and CDR2 as SNEGSKA (reference sequence). The CDR3 bases are TGCAGTGCTAGAGACCGGGGGGGCTGGTACGAGCAGTACTTC. Residues: CSARDRGGWYEQYF.

This clonotype was seen a few times. The chain joins TRBV7-2 to TRBJ1-2; 10 nucleotides match TRBD1. The germline CDR1 and CDR2 sequences are SGHTA and FQGNSA. Trimming took 0 bases from V and 4 from J; bases not matched to a gene: 8. This CDR3 is 17 amino acids long. The DNA of the CDR3 is TGTGCCAGCAGCTTAGCTCGTGGGGACAGGGGTGGCTATGGCTACACCTTC. This sequence encodes CASSLARGDRGGYGYTF.

This chain joins TRBV28 and TRBJ1-5; 9 bases agree with TRBD1. CDR3 length: 15 amino acids. Germline CDR1 reads MDHEN; CDR2 reads SYDVKM. Here the CDR3 reads CASETGQGNLQPQHF. The CDR3 nucleotides read TGTGCAAGCGAGACGGGACAGGGCAATCTTCAGCCCCAGCATTTT. Drawing the rest from reference TRBV28 and TRBJ1-5, the complete variable domain is DVKVTQSSRYLVKRTGEKVFLECVQDMDHENMFWYRQDPGLGLRLIYFSYDVKMKEKGDIPEGYSVSREKKERFSLILESASTNQTSMYLCASETGQGNLQPQHFGDGTRLSIL.